This TCR beta chain was retrieved from a study of blood T cell repertoires in COVID-19. Study-level information: Material from acute and convalescent COVID-19 was sourced from the United States, Italy and Spain.

Only in-frame clones appear in the TCRdb table, and some are missing; sequencing was by immunoSEQ multiplex PCR. This table has 250,000 to 350,000 clones, roughly 86% appearing once. Germline V gene lookup returns CDR1 SGDLS and CDR2 YYNGEE. CDR3 size: 15 residues. V was pared by 6 bases and J by 4 bases, with 6 bases of the junction left unmatched. The origin of this receptor is a woman aged 45-65 years with acute or convalescent COVID-19. The sample comprised peripheral blood. The chain recombines TRBV9 with TRBJ2-1, with 11 positions matching TRBD1. CDR3 sequence reads: CASTRTGGAYNEQFF. CDR3 coding DNA: TGTGCCAGCACCCGGACAGGGGGCGCGTACAATGAGCAGTTCTTC.